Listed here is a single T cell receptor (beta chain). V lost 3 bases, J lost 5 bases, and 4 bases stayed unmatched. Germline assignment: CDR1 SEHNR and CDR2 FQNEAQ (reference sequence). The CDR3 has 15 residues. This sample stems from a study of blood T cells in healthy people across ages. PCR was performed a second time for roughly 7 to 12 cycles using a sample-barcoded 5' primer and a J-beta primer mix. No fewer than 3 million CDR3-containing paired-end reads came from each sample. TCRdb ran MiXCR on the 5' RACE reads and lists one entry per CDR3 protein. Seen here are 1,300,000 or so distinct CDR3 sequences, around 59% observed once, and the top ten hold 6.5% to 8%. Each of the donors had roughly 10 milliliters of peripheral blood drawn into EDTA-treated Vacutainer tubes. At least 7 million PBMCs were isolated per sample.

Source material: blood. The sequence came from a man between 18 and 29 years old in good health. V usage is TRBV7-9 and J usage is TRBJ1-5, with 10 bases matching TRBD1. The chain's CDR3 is CASSFGQGEDQPQHF. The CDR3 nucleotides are TGTGCCAGCAGCTTCGGACAGGGGGAAGATCAGCCCCAGCATTTT.